These T cell receptor beta chains were read from a single sample in a study of molecular identifiers for immune sequencing clone quantification. TCRdb analysed the PCR reads with MiXCR anew, one entry per CDR3 protein. The table records about 320,000 distinct CDR3 sequences, over 20% of them present only once. The specimen was naive CD8+ T cells from blood, with Jurkat cell RNA spiked in. These receptors all come from a human donor in good health. Some libraries in this study had Jurkat cell RNA spiked in. The CDR3 runs from the conserved cysteine through the conserved F or W. The D gene is left open where the match is weak. Not every row has a clone size; where given, it reads once, few, many or a size class.

V gene: TRBV7-3; clone size: many; J gene: TRBJ2-3; D gene: NA; CDR3 DNA: TGTGCCAGCAGCTTAAGTGGGGCCCTCACAGATACGCAGTATTTT; CDR3 protein: CASSLSGALTDTQYF
V gene: TRBV3-2; clone size: NA; J gene: TRBJ2-3; D gene: NA; CDR3 DNA: TGTGCCAGCAGCCTACCCTGCGGAAACGTTTCGACAGATACGCAGTATTTT; CDR3 protein: CASSLPCGNVSTDTQYF
V gene: TRBV20-1; clone size: many; J gene: TRBJ2-7; D gene: NA; CDR3 DNA: TGCAGTGCTAGGCAGGGGTATAAGTCCTACGAGCAGTACTTC; CDR3 protein: CSARQGYKSYEQYF
V gene: TRBV6-2/TRBV6-3; clone size: many; J gene: TRBJ2-3; D gene: NA; CDR3 DNA: TGTGCCAGCAGTTACGTCGCGGGGGCGACAGATACGCAGTATTTT; CDR3 protein: CASSYVAGATDTQYF
V gene: TRBV5-1; clone size: NA; J gene: TRBJ2-7; D gene: NA; CDR3 DNA: TGCGCCAGCAGCTTCAACCAGGGGACCTACGAGCAGTACTTC; CDR3 protein: CASSFNQGTYEQYF
V gene: TRBV27; clone size: NA; J gene: TRBJ1-1; D gene: NA; CDR3 DNA: TGTGCCAGCAGTTCCCCCCCGAGTAACACTGAAGCTTTCTTT; CDR3 protein: CASSSPPSNTEAFF
V gene: TRBV5-1; clone size: many; J gene: TRBJ2-3; D gene: NA; CDR3 DNA: TGCGCCAGCAGCTTGGCCTCAGCAGATACGCAGTATTTT; CDR3 protein: CASSLASADTQYF
V gene: TRBV24-1; clone size: many; J gene: TRBJ2-3; D gene: NA; CDR3 DNA: TGTGCCACCAGTGATACCGGGACCCAGAGCACAGATACGCAGTATTTT; CDR3 protein: CATSDTGTQSTDTQYF
V gene: TRBV3-1; clone size: NA; J gene: TRBJ2-7; D gene: NA; CDR3 DNA: TGTGCCAGCAGCCAAGAGGTGTTGCCCGCCAATTTACCGACAACCTACGAGCAGTACTTC; CDR3 protein: CASSQEVLPANLPTTYEQYF
V gene: TRBV12-3/TRBV12-4; clone size: NA; J gene: TRBJ2-3; D gene: NA; CDR3 DNA: TGTGCCAGCACTAGCGGCACAGATACGCAGTATTTT; CDR3 protein: CASTSGTDTQYF
V gene: TRBV5-1; clone size: many; J gene: TRBJ2-7; D gene: NA; CDR3 DNA: TGCGCCAGCAGTCATCAGACAGACTACGAGCAGTACTTC; CDR3 protein: CASSHQTDYEQYF
V gene: TRBV29-1; clone size: many; J gene: TRBJ2-3; D gene: NA; CDR3 DNA: TGCAGCGGACTCACGGCCCCTCCAGAGATCACAGATACGCAGTATTTT; CDR3 protein: CSGLTAPPEITDTQYF
V gene: TRBV6-2/TRBV6-3; clone size: many; J gene: TRBJ2-1; D gene: TRBD2; CDR3 DNA: TGTGCCAGCAGTACGGGACTAGCGGGTTACCGCTTC; CDR3 protein: CASSTGLAGYRF
V gene: TRBV4-3; clone size: NA; J gene: TRBJ2-3; D gene: NA; CDR3 DNA: TGCGCCAGCAACCAAGACCGGGGGCAGTGGTCGCAGTATTTT; CDR3 protein: CASNQDRGQWSQYF
V gene: TRBV7-9; clone size: many; J gene: TRBJ2-7; D gene: TRBD2; CDR3 DNA: TGTGCCAGCAGCTTAACTAGCGGGAGGGCCTCGTACGAGCAGTACTTC; CDR3 protein: CASSLTSGRASYEQYF
V gene: TRBV7-6; clone size: many; J gene: TRBJ2-5; D gene: TRBD2; CDR3 DNA: TGTGCCAGCAGCTCCTTAGCGGGAGGCCGCCAAGAGACCCAGTACTTC; CDR3 protein: CASSSLAGGRQETQYF
V gene: TRBV20-1; clone size: many; J gene: TRBJ1-1; D gene: NA; CDR3 DNA: TGCAGTGCTAGGGCTCTCACTCGGAACACTGAAGCTTTCTTT; CDR3 protein: CSARALTRNTEAFF
V gene: TRBV6-5; clone size: many; J gene: TRBJ2-4; D gene: TRBD1; CDR3 DNA: TGTGCCAGCAGTTACGGGACAGGGCCGCTAGCCAAAAACATTCAGTACTTC; CDR3 protein: CASSYGTGPLAKNIQYF
V gene: TRBV28; clone size: NA; J gene: TRBJ1-2; D gene: NA; CDR3 DNA: TGTGCCAGCAGTTCCCAACGGACCGGGGCGGACTATGGCTACACCTTC; CDR3 protein: CASSSQRTGADYGYTF
V gene: TRBV12-3/TRBV12-4; clone size: few; J gene: TRBJ1-1; D gene: TRBD1; CDR3 DNA: TGTGCCAGCAGCACCGGGACAGCGAACACTGAAGCTTTCTTT; CDR3 protein: CASSTGTANTEAFF
V gene: TRBV19; clone size: NA; J gene: TRBJ1-6; D gene: NA; CDR3 DNA: TGTGCCAGTAGTATATTTCATCTCAATTCACCCCTCCACTTT; CDR3 protein: CASSIFHLNSPLHF
V gene: TRBV29-1; clone size: many; J gene: TRBJ2-3; D gene: NA; CDR3 DNA: TGCAGCGTTGAAGGGAAGACTGGGAGCACAGATACGCAGTATTTT; CDR3 protein: CSVEGKTGSTDTQYF
V gene: TRBV4-3; clone size: NA; J gene: TRBJ2-7; D gene: TRBD2; CDR3 DNA: TGCGCCGGCAGCCAAGATGGGGAGGGAAGGGAGCAGTACTTC; CDR3 protein: CAGSQDGEGREQYF
V gene: TRBV7-7; clone size: NA; J gene: TRBJ2-5; D gene: TRBD2; CDR3 DNA: TGTGCTAGCAGCCGGACTAGCGGGAGGGCCGAAGAGACCCAGTACTTC; CDR3 protein: CASSRTSGRAEETQYF
V gene: TRBV4-3; clone size: NA; J gene: TRBJ2-1; D gene: NA; CDR3 DNA: TGCGCCAGCAGCCCGCACCTAGGGAGTAATGAGCAGTTCTTC; CDR3 protein: CASSPHLGSNEQFF
V gene: TRBV20-1; clone size: NA; J gene: TRBJ1-2; D gene: NA; CDR3 DNA: TGCAGTGCTAGAGAGTACTATGGCTACACCTTC; CDR3 protein: CSAREYYGYTF
V gene: TRBV7-9; clone size: many; J gene: TRBJ1-1; D gene: NA; CDR3 DNA: TGTGCCAGCAGCCACGACTTGAACACTGAAGCTTTCTTT; CDR3 protein: CASSHDLNTEAFF
V gene: TRBV2; clone size: many; J gene: TRBJ2-4; D gene: NA; CDR3 DNA: TGTGCCAGCAGGTTAGGGGGGGACGGGAACATTCAGTACTTC; CDR3 protein: CASRLGGDGNIQYF
V gene: TRBV11-2; clone size: few; J gene: TRBJ1-5; D gene: TRBD1; CDR3 DNA: TGTGCCAGCAAGAGGACAGGGGTCAATCAGCCCCAGCATTTT; CDR3 protein: CASKRTGVNQPQHF
V gene: TRBV7-9; clone size: many; J gene: TRBJ2-7; D gene: NA; CDR3 DNA: TGTGCCAGCAGCCCCACCGAGGGTTACGAGCAGTACTTC; CDR3 protein: CASSPTEGYEQYF
V gene: TRBV5-6; clone size: many; J gene: TRBJ2-3; D gene: NA; CDR3 DNA: TGTGCCAGCAGCTTGGGGCGTCCCGGGGAAACACACACAGATACGCAGTATTTT; CDR3 protein: CASSLGRPGETHTDTQYF
V gene: TRBV12-3/TRBV12-4; clone size: many; J gene: TRBJ2-7; D gene: NA; CDR3 DNA: TGTGCCAGCAGGCCGACAGGAACCTACGAGCAGTACTTC; CDR3 protein: CASRPTGTYEQYF
V gene: TRBV12-3/TRBV12-4; clone size: many; J gene: TRBJ1-1; D gene: NA; CDR3 DNA: TGTGCCAGCAGTTTCGGGGGTGAAGCTTTCTTT; CDR3 protein: CASSFGGEAFF
V gene: TRBV7-9; clone size: many; J gene: TRBJ1-5; D gene: NA; CDR3 DNA: TGTGCCAGCAGCCTTACTTATAGCAATCAGCCCCAGCATTTT; CDR3 protein: CASSLTYSNQPQHF
V gene: TRBV7-9; clone size: many; J gene: TRBJ1-5; D gene: NA; CDR3 DNA: TGTGCCAGCAGCCATCTTATAGGCAATCAGCCCCAGCATTTT; CDR3 protein: CASSHLIGNQPQHF
V gene: TRBV3-1; clone size: NA; J gene: TRBJ1-2; D gene: TRBD1; CDR3 DNA: TGTGCCAGCAGCCAAGATCGGACAGGGGGGGTCTATGGCTACACCTTC; CDR3 protein: CASSQDRTGGVYGYTF
V gene: TRBV19; clone size: NA; J gene: TRBJ2-2; D gene: NA; CDR3 DNA: TGTGCCAGTAGTATCCTCGACACCGGGGAGCTGTTTTTT; CDR3 protein: CASSILDTGELFF
V gene: TRBV27; clone size: many; J gene: TRBJ2-7; D gene: NA; CDR3 DNA: TGTGCCAGCAGTTTAACAGGTTCGGGGTACGAGCAGTACTTC; CDR3 protein: CASSLTGSGYEQYF
V gene: TRBV2; clone size: few; J gene: TRBJ1-2; D gene: NA; CDR3 DNA: TGTGCCAGCAGTGAAAACGGAAAAGCTAACTATGGCTACACCTTC; CDR3 protein: CASSENGKANYGYTF
V gene: TRBV10-3; clone size: NA; J gene: TRBJ1-3; D gene: NA; CDR3 DNA: TGTGCCATCAACCAGGGGAGGTCTGGAAACACCATATATTTT; CDR3 protein: CAINQGRSGNTIYF
V gene: TRBV10-2; clone size: NA; J gene: TRBJ1-6; D gene: NA; CDR3 DNA: TGCGCCAGCAGTAAGCCCCGGTCACCCCTCCACTTT; CDR3 protein: CASSKPRSPLHF
V gene: TRBV20-1; clone size: many; J gene: TRBJ2-7; D gene: TRBD2; CDR3 DNA: TGCAGTGTCCCTAGCGGGACCACCTACGAGCAGTACTTC; CDR3 protein: CSVPSGTTYEQYF
V gene: TRBV28; clone size: NA; J gene: TRBJ2-7; D gene: NA; CDR3 DNA: TGTGCCAGCAAGCCCTCGGGGCGGACCTCCTACGAGCAGCACTTC; CDR3 protein: CASKPSGRTSYEQHF
V gene: TRBV18; clone size: many; J gene: TRBJ2-3; D gene: TRBD1; CDR3 DNA: TGTGCCAGCTCACCACAGGGACAGAGCACAGATACGCAGTATTTT; CDR3 protein: CASSPQGQSTDTQYF
V gene: TRBV27; clone size: few; J gene: TRBJ2-7; D gene: TRBD1; CDR3 DNA: TGTGCCAGCAGTTTAGTTACAGGGGGCATCTACGAGCAGTACTTC; CDR3 protein: CASSLVTGGIYEQYF
V gene: TRBV4-3; clone size: NA; J gene: TRBJ2-1; D gene: TRBD2; CDR3 DNA: TGCGCCAGCAGCCAAGATCTTAGGGGGACTAGCGCCCACTACAATGAGCAGTTCTTC; CDR3 protein: CASSQDLRGTSAHYNEQFF